Described below is a single T cell receptor beta chain sequence and its context. This entry comes from a study of blood T cell repertoires in COVID-19. Background on the study: PBMCs, B-cell-depleted T cells, or T cells provided the cDNA or gDNA that made up the material.

Donors in Cohort 3 who had recovered were those with two negative PCRs, healthcare professional clearance, or resolution of their symptoms. The CDR3 loop spans 15 amino acids. Germline V lookup: CDR1 LNHDA, CDR2 SQIVND (reference sequence). V lost 1 base and J lost 0; bases outside the gene matches: 1. Original analysis: Estimates of nucleated cell counts were drawn from the amplification of reference gene primers. Profiled with immunoSEQ multiplex PCR; TCRdb holds only in-frame clones, not every one. The DNA gave D and trimming, while V, J and clone size come from that table. The profile shows about 330,000 clones, 92% of them singletons.

This clonotype was sampled from a woman aged 30 to 39 who had recovered from COVID-19. The specimen sequenced was PBMCs or T cells enriched from blood (not recorded which). The chain has TRBV19 and TRBJ2-5; 8 bases are a match to TRBD2. In DNA, the CDR3 is TGTGCCAGTAGTATAGGACTAGCGTACCAAGAGACCCAGTACTTC. It translates to CASSIGLAYQETQYF.